These 16 T cell receptor beta chains originate from one sample sequenced in a study of control samples from healthy donors and cancer patients. Generated by immunoSEQ multiplex PCR, the TCRdb table keeps only in-frame clones and is missing some. The table shows under 150,000 clones, with around 87% occurring only once. Sequenced input: blood. These receptors all stem from a man aged 60 to 69 in good health.

The V and J genes are TRBV6-6 and TRBJ1-1; D gene uncertain. The CDR3 is 13 residues long. Germline CDR1 reads MNHNY; CDR2 reads SVGAGI (reference sequence). Trimming removed 4 bases from V and 0 bases from J, with 6 bases in between. The CDR3, as DNA: TGTGCCAGCAGTTTACAACTGAACACTGAAGCTTTCTTT. Amino acids: CASSLQLNTEAFF.

J is TRBJ2-6 and V is TRBV9; possibly TRBD1 for D (6 bases). Germline assignment: CDR1 SGDLS and CDR2 YYNGEE. The CDR3 is 16 amino acids. V lost 4 bases and J lost 3, with 14 bases in between. DNA for the CDR3: TGTGCCAGCAGCTTTAGAACAGGGCTTGGGGCCAACGTCCTGACTTTC. It is translated as CASSFRTGLGANVLTF.

CDR3 residues: CASSLVKGARNTGELFF. The CDR3 region has the DNA TGTGCCAGCAGTCTTGTAAAGGGGGCGCGGAACACCGGGGAGCTGTTTTTT. The chain links TRBV7-3 to TRBJ2-2; the match to TRBD1 covers 7 bases. J gave up 1 base and V 6 bases, and 11 bases lay outside the gene matches. Germline CDR1 is SGHTA and CDR2 is FQGTGA. The CDR3 has 17 amino acids. The whole variable domain, filled in from reference TRBV7-3 and TRBJ2-2, reads GAGVSQTPSNKVTEKGKYVELRCDPISGHTALYWYRQSLGQGPEFLIYFQGTGAADDSGLPNDRFFAVRPEGSVSTLKIQRTERGDSAVYLCASSLVKGARNTGELFFGEGSRLTVL.

This chain joins TRBV11-3 and TRBJ1-2; D is uncertain. Germline loops: CDR1 SGHNT, CDR2 YENEEA. This CDR3 contains 13 residues. Between the trimmed V and J ends, which lost 5 bases and 0 bases, there was a span of 7 bases. The CDR3 DNA reads as TGTGCCAGCAGCCACGCCTCTAACTATGGCTACACCTTC. Amino acids: CASSHASNYGYTF.

The sample holds a few counts of this clone. This CDR3 reads CASTPGQGATEAFF. The CDR3 bases are TGTGCCAGCACCCCGGGACAGGGGGCAACTGAAGCTTTCTTT. This rearrangement joins TRBV3-1 (or the pseudogene TRBV3-2) to TRBJ1-1; 12 nucleotides match TRBD1. Losses at the gene ends were 7 bases for V and 5 bases for J; bases not matched to a gene: 5. CDR3 length: 14 amino acids. Germline-derived CDR1 and CDR2 are LGHDT and YNNKEL (reference sequence).

This clone was counted between two and nine times. V and J are TRBV5-4 and TRBJ1-6, with TRBD1 matching 7 bases. In germline, CDR1 is SGHNT, CDR2 YYREEE (reference sequence). Losses at the gene ends were 3 bases for V and 7 bases for J; bases not matched to a gene: 1. This CDR3 contains 13 residues. CDR3 loop: CASSSGQNSPLHF. In nucleotides, the CDR3 is TGTGCCAGCAGCTCGGGACAGAATTCACCCCTCCACTTT.

The gene calls are TRBV28 and TRBJ1-5; 9 bases are a match to TRBD1. Germline V lookup: CDR1 MDHEN, CDR2 SYDVKM. The CDR3 sequence is 16 residues long. With 6 bases clipped from V and 0 bases from J, the junction kept 6 bases outside the gene matches. The CDR3 is CASRTGTGISNQPQHF. The CDR3 DNA sequence: TGTGCCAGCAGAACCGGGACAGGGATTAGCAATCAGCCCCAGCATTTT.

This sequence joins TRBV10-1 and TRBJ1-4; D perhaps matches TRBD1 (5 bases). V lost 11 bases, J lost 7 bases, and 11 bases lay in between. In germline, CDR1 is WNHNN, CDR2 SYGVQD (reference sequence). The CDR3 contains 11 residues. CDR3 amino acids: CAGGWVEKLFF. CDR3 nucleotide sequence: TGCGCCGGGGGGTGGGTTGAAAAACTGTTTTTT.

V gene TRBV28 combines with J gene TRBJ1-1; D is possibly TRBD1 (5 bases). This CDR3 is built from 16 residues. Germline V gene data show CDR1 as MDHEN and CDR2 as SYDVKM. Trimming took 5 bases from V and 5 from J, leaving 21 bases between them. CDR3 bases: TGTGCCAGCAGTACCCCATCGTGGTCCCGGGGGACTGAAGCTTTCTTT. This codes for CASSTPSWSRGTEAFF.

V and J are TRBV6-2 or TRBV6-3 and TRBJ1-5; D not resolved. CDR3 length equals 14 residues. Looked up from germline, CDR1 is MNHEY and CDR2 is SVGEGT. V gave up 3 bases and J gave up 4 bases, with 10 bases separating them. The CDR3 DNA follows: TGTGCCAGCAGTTATTTCTCCAGTAATCAGCCCCAGCATTTT. Translated, it gives CASSYFSSNQPQHF.

The genes are TRBV6-4 and TRBJ2-2; 7 bases line up with TRBD1. CDR3 length equals 14 residues. V trimming: 6 bases; J trimming: 1 base; junction bases outside the gene matches: 2. Germline CDR1 MRHNA, CDR2 SNTAGT. This CDR3 reads CASSRQGNTGELFF. In DNA, the CDR3 is TGTGCCAGCAGCCGACAGGGGAACACCGGGGAGCTGTTTTTT.

The chain joins TRBV27 to TRBJ1-2; 12 bases line up with TRBD1. The V gene's germline CDR1 is MNHEY and CDR2 SMNVEV (reference sequence). Unmatched junction bases numbered 2, after V lost 4 bases and J lost 5 bases. The CDR3 has 14 amino acids. The CDR3: CASSSGQGAYGYTF. For the CDR3, the DNA is TGTGCCAGCAGTTCGGGACAGGGGGCATATGGCTACACCTTC.

The chain has TRBV28 and TRBJ1-1; D remains ambiguous. The germline V and J ends were trimmed by 3 bases and 4 bases, with 9 bases remaining between them. CDR1 is MDHEN and CDR2 is SYDVKM in the germline V gene. This CDR3 contains 13 residues. CDR3 in amino acids: CASSFRSGTEAFF. The CDR3 nucleotides read TGTGCCAGCAGTTTTCGCTCCGGCACTGAAGCTTTCTTT.

The V and J genes are TRBV18 and TRBJ1-2, with TRBD1 identical over 7 bases. CDR1 and CDR2 (germline): KGHSH, LQKENI. CDR3 length equals 17 residues. The junction had 13 bases not matched to a gene; V was cut back by 5 bases and J by 1 base. Here the CDR3 reads CASSSRLRDRDNYGYTF. The CDR3 coding sequence is TGTGCCAGCTCATCCCGCCTCCGGGACAGAGATAACTATGGCTACACCTTC.

This chain uses TRBV11-2 with TRBJ2-7; D may be TRBD1 (6 bases). Germline CDR1 and CDR2: SGHAT and FQNNGV. V was pared by 0 bases and J by 0 bases, with 15 bases between. The CDR3 sequence is 17 residues long. CDR3 region: CASSLDSGQPYSYEQYF. DNA for the CDR3: TGTGCCAGCAGCTTAGATTCCGGACAGCCGTACTCCTACGAGCAGTACTTC.

This rearrangement joins TRBV4-1 to TRBJ1-5, with 7 bases fitting TRBD1. V gave up 4 bases and J gave up 4 bases; unmatched junction bases: 4. Germline CDR1 reads MGHRA; CDR2 reads YSYEKL. This CDR3 is built from 14 residues. The CDR3 region has the DNA TGCGCCAGCAGCCCCCAGACAGGGAATCAGCCCCAGCATTTT. Encoded protein: CASSPQTGNQPQHF.